This TCR beta chain emerged from a study of shared clonotypes between healthy human individuals. Whole-study results and caveats: Generation probabilities were higher for clonotypes shared across all four sorted-subset donors than for unshared ones. Only blood samples were collected, and tissue repertoires likely differ.

Note on this clone: The antigen remains undetermined.

The repertoire was sequenced with immunoSEQ multiplex PCR; TCRdb's copy has only in-frame clones and lacks some. The data hold some 1,600,000 clones, with 98% observed a single time. The CDR3 is 19 residues long. Germline-derived CDR1 and CDR2 are SGHVS and FQNEAQ. The ends lost 4 bases at V and 4 bases at J; junction bases unmatched: 15. The receptor was derived from a young man in good health. Sequenced material: naive CD4+ T cells sorted from blood. Subset in this sample: CD45RA+ positively selected. V is TRBV7-8 and J is TRBJ2-7; TRBD2 agrees at 14 bases. CDR3 region: CASSSTGLAGAHRLYEQYF. Written as DNA, the CDR3 is TGTGCCAGCAGCTCAACGGGACTAGCGGGAGCCCACCGTCTGTACGAGCAGTACTTC.